This T cell receptor (beta chain) was captured by sequencing in a study of control samples from healthy donors and cancer patients. Measured with immunoSEQ multiplex PCR; TCRdb has only the in-frame clones, and not every one. This table holds tens of thousands of clones, roughly 90% found once. Concerning this clone: Mismatch with germline at one junction end may stem from a read error.

Per germline, CDR1 SGHRS and CDR2 YFSETQ. This CDR3 spans 15 amino acids. V usage is TRBV5-1 and J usage is TRBJ2-3, with D perhaps assigned TRBD1 or TRBD2 (5 bases each). This receptor was taken from a man between 60 and 75 years old with head and neck cancer. The source material was PBMCs. The DNA of the CDR3 is TGCGCCAGCAGTTCGGCTGGGACGGACACAGATGCGCAGTATTTT. Translation: CASSSAGTDTDAQYF.